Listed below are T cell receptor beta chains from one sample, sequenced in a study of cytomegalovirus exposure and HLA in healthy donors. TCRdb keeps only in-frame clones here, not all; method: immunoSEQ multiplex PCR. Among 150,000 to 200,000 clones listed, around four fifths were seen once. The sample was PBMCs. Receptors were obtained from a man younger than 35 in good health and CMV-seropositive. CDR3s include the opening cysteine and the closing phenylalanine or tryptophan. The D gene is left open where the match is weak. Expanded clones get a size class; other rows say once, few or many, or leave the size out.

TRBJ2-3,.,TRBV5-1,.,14,TGCGCCAGCAGCTTGGGTTCGGGGACAGATACGCAGTATTTT,CASSLGSGTDTQYF
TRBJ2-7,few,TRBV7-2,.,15,TGTGCCAGCAGCTTACAGCAGGGAGGGGGTTACGAGCAGTACTTC,CASSLQQGGGYEQYF
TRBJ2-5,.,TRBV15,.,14,TGTGCCACCAGCAGTTCGAGGACACAAGAGACCCAGTACTTC,CATSSSRTQETQYF
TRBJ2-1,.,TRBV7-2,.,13,TGTGCCAGCAGCCCAGCCCCAGGTAATGAGCAGTTCTTC,CASSPAPGNEQFF
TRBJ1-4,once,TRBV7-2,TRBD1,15,TGTGCCAGCAGTCGGGACAGGGGAATAACTGAAAAACTGTTTTTT,CASSRDRGITEKLFF
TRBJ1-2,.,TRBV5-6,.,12,TGTGCCAGCAGCTTGATGTCGTCGGGCTACACCTTC,CASSLMSSGYTF
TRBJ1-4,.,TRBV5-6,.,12,TGTGCCAGCAGCCTCGGGTCCGAAAAACTGTTTTTT,CASSLGSEKLFF
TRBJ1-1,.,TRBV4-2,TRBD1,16,TGTGCCAGCAGCCAAGTTTCAGGGGGACTGAACACTGAAGCTTTCTTT,CASSQVSGGLNTEAFF
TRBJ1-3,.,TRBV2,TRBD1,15,TGTGCCAGCAGATCTGGACAGGGCCCTGGAAACACCATATATTTT,CASRSGQGPGNTIYF
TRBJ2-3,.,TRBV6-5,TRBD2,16,TGTGCCAGCAGTTACAAGCTAGCGGGCTACACAGATACGCAGTATTTT,CASSYKLAGYTDTQYF
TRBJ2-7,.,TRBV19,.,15,TGTGCCAGTACCTTTGCGGCCCGGGAAGGCTACGAGCAGTACTTC,CASTFAAREGYEQYF
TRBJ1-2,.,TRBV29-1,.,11,TGCAGCGTTATCCTTAGCTATGGCTACACCTTC,CSVILSYGYTF
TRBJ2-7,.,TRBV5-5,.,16,TGTGCCAGCAGCTGGTTTGGGAGGGGAGGGGGCTACGAGCAGTACTTC,CASSWFGRGGGYEQYF